This T cell receptor (beta chain) was sequenced for a study of spatial heterogeneity in lung cancer. Study information: An average of more than ten raw reads was observed per unique TCR and UMI combination.

Study results and limitations: Ubiquitous expanded tumor TCRs were observed in blood more at resection than follow-up.

Described time point: sample taken at primary tumor resection. The input material, whole RNA from tumor, nontumor lung or frozen PBMC, was sequenced unsorted. One entry per CDR3 protein results from TCRdb running MiXCR on the 5' RACE reads. The sample has 40,000 or so distinct CDR3 sequences; around 5.2% are singletons. This clonotype was observed at least ten times. Its antigen is currently unknown. Trimming shortened V by 5 bases and J by 1 base, and 8 bases separated the two germline ends. The CDR3 loop spans 14 amino acids. CDR1 is LNHNV, CDR2 YYDKDF, per germline (reference sequence). Sequences were derived from PBMCs, sampled at surgery. This TCR came from a female donor with early-stage non-small cell lung cancer. The chain couples TRBV15 to TRBJ2-2, with a weak D call TRBD2 (5 bases). The CDR3 loop reads CATSYEGNTGELFF. For the CDR3, the DNA is TGTGCCACCAGCTATGAGGGGAACACCGGGGAGCTGTTTTTT.